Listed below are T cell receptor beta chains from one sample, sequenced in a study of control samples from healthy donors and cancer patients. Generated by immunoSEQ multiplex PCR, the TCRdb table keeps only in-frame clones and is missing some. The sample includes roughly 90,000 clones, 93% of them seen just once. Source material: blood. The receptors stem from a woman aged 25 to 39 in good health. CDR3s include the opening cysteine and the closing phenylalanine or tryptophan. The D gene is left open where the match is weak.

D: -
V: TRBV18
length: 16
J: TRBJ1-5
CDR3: CASSPQSTDSNQPQHF
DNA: TGTGCCAGCTCACCACAAAGCACTGACTCTAATCAGCCCCAGCATTTT

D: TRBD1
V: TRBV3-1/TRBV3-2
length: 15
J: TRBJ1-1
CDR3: CASSQTKGAVAEAFF
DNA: TGTGCCAGCAGCCAAACGAAGGGGGCCGTCGCTGAAGCTTTCTTT

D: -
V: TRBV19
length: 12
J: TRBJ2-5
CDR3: CASSPARGTQYF
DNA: TGTGCCAGTAGTCCGGCACGGGGGACCCAGTACTTC

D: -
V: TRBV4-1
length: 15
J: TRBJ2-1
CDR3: CASSQTGRFYNEQFF
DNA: TGCGCCAGCAGCCAAACCGGGAGATTCTACAATGAGCAGTTCTTC

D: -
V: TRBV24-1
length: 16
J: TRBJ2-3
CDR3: CATSDPGLISTDTQYF
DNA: TGTGCCACCAGTGACCCCGGACTAATAAGCACAGATACGCAGTATTTT

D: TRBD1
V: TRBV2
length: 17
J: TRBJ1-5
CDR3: CASSSGTGLVSNQPQHF
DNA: TGTGCCAGCAGTTCCGGGACAGGGCTTGTTAGCAATCAGCCCCAGCATTTT

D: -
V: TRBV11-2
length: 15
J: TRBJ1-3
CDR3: CASSLGPHSGNTIYF
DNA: TGTGCCAGCAGCCTCGGACCGCACTCTGGAAACACCATATATTTT

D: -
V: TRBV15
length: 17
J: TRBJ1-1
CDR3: CATSRGSPPNSGTEAFF
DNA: TGTGCCACCAGCAGAGGATCTCCCCCCAACTCGGGTACTGAAGCTTTCTTT

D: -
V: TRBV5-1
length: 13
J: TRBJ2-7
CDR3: CASRRVGAYEQYF
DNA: TGCGCCAGCCGAAGGGTGGGAGCCTACGAGCAGTACTTC

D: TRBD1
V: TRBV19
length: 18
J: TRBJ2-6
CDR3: CASSIGDRWFDGANVLTF
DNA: TGTGCCAGTAGTATCGGGGACAGGTGGTTCGATGGGGCCAACGTCCTGACTTTC

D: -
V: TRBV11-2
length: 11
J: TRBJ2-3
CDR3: CASSLADTQYF
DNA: TGTGCCAGCAGCCTCGCAGATACGCAGTATTTT

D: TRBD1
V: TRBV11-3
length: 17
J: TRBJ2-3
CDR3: CASSLGQGERGTDTQYF
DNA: TGTGCCAGCAGCTTGGGGCAGGGGGAAAGGGGGACAGATACGCAGTATTTT

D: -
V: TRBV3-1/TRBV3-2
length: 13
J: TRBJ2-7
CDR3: CASSQDRGYEQYF
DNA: TGTGCCAGCAGCCAAGACAGGGGCTACGAGCAGTACTTC

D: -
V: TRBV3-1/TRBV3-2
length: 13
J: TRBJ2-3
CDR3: CASSLGVTDTQYF
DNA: TGTGCCAGCAGCTTAGGGGTCACAGATACGCAGTATTTT

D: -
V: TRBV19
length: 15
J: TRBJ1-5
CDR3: CASSPTGDSNQPQHF
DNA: TGTGCCAGTAGCCCGACAGGAGATAGCAATCAGCCCCAGCATTTT

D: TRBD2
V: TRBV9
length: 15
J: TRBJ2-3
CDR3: CASSTGGGHRDTQYF
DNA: TGTGCCAGCAGCACCGGGGGAGGGCACCGAGATACGCAGTATTTT

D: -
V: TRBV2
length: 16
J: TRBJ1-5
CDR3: CASSEDRGGSNQPQHF
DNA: TGTGCCAGCAGTGAAGACCGTGGAGGAAGCAATCAGCCCCAGCATTTT

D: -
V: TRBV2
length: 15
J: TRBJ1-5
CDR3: CASSVRRQFGQPQHF
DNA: TGTGCCAGCAGTGTGCGACGGCAGTTTGGTCAGCCCCAGCATTTT